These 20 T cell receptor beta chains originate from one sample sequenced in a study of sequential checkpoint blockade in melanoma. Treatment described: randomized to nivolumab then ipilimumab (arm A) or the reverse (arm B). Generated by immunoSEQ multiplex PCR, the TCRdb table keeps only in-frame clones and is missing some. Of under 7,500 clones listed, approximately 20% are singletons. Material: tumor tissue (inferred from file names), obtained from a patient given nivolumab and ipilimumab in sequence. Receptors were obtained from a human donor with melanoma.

CDR3: CASSLWTVGSSGANVLTF. Here the CDR3 DNA reads TGTGCCAGCAGCCTTTGGACGGTGGGGAGCTCTGGGGCCAACGTCCTGACTTTC. The chain couples TRBV28 to TRBJ2-6; TRBD2 is a possible D gene (5 bases). V was pared by 6 bases and J by 0 bases, with 18 bases between. This CDR3 region has 18 residues. Germline loops: CDR1 MDHEN, CDR2 SYDVKM.

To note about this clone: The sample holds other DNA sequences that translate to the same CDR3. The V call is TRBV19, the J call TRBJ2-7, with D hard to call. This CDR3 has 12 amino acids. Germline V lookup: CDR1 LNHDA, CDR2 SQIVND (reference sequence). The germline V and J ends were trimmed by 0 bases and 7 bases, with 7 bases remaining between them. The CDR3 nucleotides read TGTGCCAGTAGTATAGATCGCAGGGAGCAGTACTTC. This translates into CASSIDRREQYF.

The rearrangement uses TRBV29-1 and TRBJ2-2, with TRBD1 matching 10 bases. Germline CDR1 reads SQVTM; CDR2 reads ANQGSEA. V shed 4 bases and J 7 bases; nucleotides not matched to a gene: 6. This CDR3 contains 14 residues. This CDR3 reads CSVGSGTGVGELFF. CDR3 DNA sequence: TGCAGCGTTGGGTCCGGGACAGGGGTCGGGGAGCTGTTTTTT.

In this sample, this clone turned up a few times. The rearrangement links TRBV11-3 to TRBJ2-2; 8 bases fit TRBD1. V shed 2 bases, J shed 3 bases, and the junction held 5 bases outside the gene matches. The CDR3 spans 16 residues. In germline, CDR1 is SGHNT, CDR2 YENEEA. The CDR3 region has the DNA TGTGCCAGCAGCTTACCGGGGACAGGCTACACCGGGGAGCTGTTTTTT. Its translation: CASSLPGTGYTGELFF.

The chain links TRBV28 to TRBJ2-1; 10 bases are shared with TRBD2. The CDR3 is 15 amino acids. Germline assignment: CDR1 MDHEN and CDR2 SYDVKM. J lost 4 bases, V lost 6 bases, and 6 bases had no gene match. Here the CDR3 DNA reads TGTGCCAGCAGACGACTAGCGGGTGCATACAATGAGCAGTTCTTC. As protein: CASRRLAGAYNEQFF.

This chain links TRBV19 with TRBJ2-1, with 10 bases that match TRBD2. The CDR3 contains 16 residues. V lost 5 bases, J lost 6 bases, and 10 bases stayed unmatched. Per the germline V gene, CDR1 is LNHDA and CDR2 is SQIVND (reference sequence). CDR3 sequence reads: CASSPPTSGLRNEQFF. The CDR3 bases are TGTGCCAGTAGTCCTCCGACTAGCGGGCTTCGCAATGAGCAGTTCTTC.

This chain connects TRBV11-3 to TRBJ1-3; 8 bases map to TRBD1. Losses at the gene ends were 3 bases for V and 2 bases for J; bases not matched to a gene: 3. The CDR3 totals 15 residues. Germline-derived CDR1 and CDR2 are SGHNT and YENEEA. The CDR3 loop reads CASSFVTGAGNTIYF. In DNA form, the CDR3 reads TGTGCCAGCAGCTTTGTGACAGGGGCTGGAAACACCATATATTTT.

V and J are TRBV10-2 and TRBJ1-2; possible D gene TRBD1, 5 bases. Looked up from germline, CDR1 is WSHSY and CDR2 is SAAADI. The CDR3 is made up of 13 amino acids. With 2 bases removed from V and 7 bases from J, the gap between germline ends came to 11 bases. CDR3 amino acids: CASSEQGRSGYTF. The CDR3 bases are TGCGCCAGCAGTGAGCAGGGAAGGAGTGGCTACACCTTC.

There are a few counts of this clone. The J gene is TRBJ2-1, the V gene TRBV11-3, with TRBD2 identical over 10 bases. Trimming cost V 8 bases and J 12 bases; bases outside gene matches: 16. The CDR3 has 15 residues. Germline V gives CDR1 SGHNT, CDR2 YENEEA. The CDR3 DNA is TGTGCCAGCCAACAGGCGGGGCCTAGCGGGAGAAGGCAGTTCTTC. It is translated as CASQQAGPSGRRQFF.

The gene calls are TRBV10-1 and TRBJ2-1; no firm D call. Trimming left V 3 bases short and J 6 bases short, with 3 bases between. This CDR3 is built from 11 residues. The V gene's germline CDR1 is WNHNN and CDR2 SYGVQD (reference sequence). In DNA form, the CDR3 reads TGCGCCAGCAGTGATTCCAATGAGCAGTTCTTC. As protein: CASSDSNEQFF.

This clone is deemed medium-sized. CDR3: CASSNQGLNTEAFF. CDR3 nucleotide sequence: TGTGCCAGCAGTAACCAGGGGTTGAACACTGAAGCTTTCTTT. V usage is TRBV25-1 and J usage is TRBJ1-1, with D perhaps TRBD1 (6 bases). Trimming cost V 5 bases and J 0 bases, with 10 bases left between them. Germline CDR1 and CDR2: MGHDK and SYGVNS. The length of the CDR3 is 14 residues.

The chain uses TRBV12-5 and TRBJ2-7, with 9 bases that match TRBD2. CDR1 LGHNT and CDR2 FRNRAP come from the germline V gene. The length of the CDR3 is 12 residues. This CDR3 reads CASGAGGYEQYF. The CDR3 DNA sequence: TGTGCCAGCGGGGCGGGAGGGTACGAGCAGTACTTC.

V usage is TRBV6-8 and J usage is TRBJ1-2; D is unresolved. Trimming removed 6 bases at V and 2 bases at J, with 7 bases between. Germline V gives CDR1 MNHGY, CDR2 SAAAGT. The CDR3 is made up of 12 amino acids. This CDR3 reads CASRGDNYGYTF. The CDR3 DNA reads TGTGCCAGCAGGGGCGACAACTATGGCTACACCTTC.

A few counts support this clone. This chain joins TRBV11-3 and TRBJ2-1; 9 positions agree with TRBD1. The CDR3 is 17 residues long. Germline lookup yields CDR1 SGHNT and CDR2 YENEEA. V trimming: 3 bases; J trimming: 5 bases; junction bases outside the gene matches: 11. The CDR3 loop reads CASSLGTGLALNNEQFF. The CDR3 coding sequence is TGTGCCAGCAGCTTGGGGACAGGGTTGGCCCTTAACAATGAGCAGTTCTTC.

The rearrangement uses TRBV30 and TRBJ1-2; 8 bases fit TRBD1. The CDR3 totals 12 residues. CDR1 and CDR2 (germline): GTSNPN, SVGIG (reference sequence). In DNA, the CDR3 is TGTGCAGGACAGGGTTATCACTATGGCTACACCTTC. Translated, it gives CAGQGYHYGYTF.

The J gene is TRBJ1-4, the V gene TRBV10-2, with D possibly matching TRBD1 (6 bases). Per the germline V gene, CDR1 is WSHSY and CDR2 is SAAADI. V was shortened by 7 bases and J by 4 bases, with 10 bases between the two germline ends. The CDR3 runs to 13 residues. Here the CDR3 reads CASNRTVNEKLFF. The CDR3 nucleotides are TGCGCCAGCAACCGGACAGTTAATGAAAAACTGTTTTTT.

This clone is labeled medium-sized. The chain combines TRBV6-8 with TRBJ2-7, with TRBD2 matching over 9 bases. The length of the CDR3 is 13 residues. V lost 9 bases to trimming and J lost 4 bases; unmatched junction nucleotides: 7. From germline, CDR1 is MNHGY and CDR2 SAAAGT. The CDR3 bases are TGTGCCAGTTCTCTAGCGGGGATATACGAGCAGTACTTC. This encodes CASSLAGIYEQYF.

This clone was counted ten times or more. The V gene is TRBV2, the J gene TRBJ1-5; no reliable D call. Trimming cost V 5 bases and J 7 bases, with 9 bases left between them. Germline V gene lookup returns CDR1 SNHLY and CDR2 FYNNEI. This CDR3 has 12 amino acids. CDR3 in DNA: TGTGCCAGCAGTTCTCCTCAACAGCCCCAGCATTTT. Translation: CASSSPQQPQHF.

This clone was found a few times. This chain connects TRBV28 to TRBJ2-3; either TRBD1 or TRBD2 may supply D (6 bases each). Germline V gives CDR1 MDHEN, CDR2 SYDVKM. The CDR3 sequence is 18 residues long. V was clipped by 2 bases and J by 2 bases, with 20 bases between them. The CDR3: CASSLKLKEGGNTDTQYF. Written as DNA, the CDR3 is TGTGCCAGCAGTTTAAAGCTTAAAGAGGGGGGAAACACAGATACGCAGTATTTT. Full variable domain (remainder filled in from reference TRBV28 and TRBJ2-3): DVKVTQSSRYLVKRTGEKVFLECVQDMDHENMFWYRQDPGLGLRLIYFSYDVKMKEKGDIPEGYSVSREKKERFSLILESASTNQTSMYLCASSLKLKEGGNTDTQYFGPGTRLTVL.

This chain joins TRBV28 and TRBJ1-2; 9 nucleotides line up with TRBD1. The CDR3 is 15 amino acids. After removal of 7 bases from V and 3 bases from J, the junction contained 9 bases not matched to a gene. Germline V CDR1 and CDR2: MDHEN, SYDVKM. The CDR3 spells CASTLGDRVYYGYTF. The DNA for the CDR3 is TGTGCCAGCACCTTGGGGGACAGGGTATACTATGGCTACACCTTC.